This TCR beta chain was found in a study of T cells in localized non-small cell lung cancer. In the case of this clone: The antigen is unknown.

The CDR3 sequence is 14 residues long. Germline loops: CDR1 SGHKS, CDR2 YYEKEE (reference sequence). Deletions cut 0 bases from V and 2 bases from J, with 3 bases between. Study findings and constraints: Tumor trailed uninvolved adjacent lung in T cell clonality, which peaked there. Appearance in adjacent lung was seen for a median about 60 of the top 100 tumor clones.

Clones were sequenced by immunoSEQ multiplex PCR, and TCRdb holds only the in-frame ones, with some missing. Altogether 55,000 to 75,000 clones are present, approximately 87% being singletons, with the ten largest covering 21%. This clonotype was sampled from a male donor at least 60 years old with stage III squamous cell lung carcinoma. The input for sequencing was peripheral blood, taken before any cancer treatment. The gene calls are TRBV5-5 and TRBJ2-6; D is unclear. CDR3 in amino acids: CASSLDPGANVLTF. CDR3 nucleotide sequence: TGTGCCAGCAGCTTGGACCCTGGGGCCAACGTCCTGACTTTC.